Below are 12 T cell receptor beta chains sequenced from a single sample in a study of blood T cells in healthy people across ages. Combining a sample-barcoded 5' primer with a J-beta primer mix, a second PCR ran for about 7 to 11 cycles. TCRdb independently ran MiXCR on the 5' RACE reads; one entry per CDR3 protein. The sample records about 780,000 distinct CDR3 sequences, around 25% being singletons. The same sample was also used in a study of T cells of mothers and their children.

The sequencing sample was made of blood. The receptor source for this set is a boy aged 10-17 years in good health.

The rearrangement uses TRBV6-6 and TRBJ1-2; D not certain. The CDR3 totals 12 residues. Germline V CDR1 and CDR2: MNHNY, SVGAGI (reference sequence). Trimming removed 2 bases at V and 8 bases at J, with 9 bases between. The CDR3 here is CASSYTLGGYTF. The CDR3 nucleotides read TGTGCCAGCAGTTACACTCTGGGAGGCTACACCTTC.

This clonotype was counted ten times or more. The rearrangement uses TRBV12-3 or TRBV12-4 and TRBJ1-2; D gene uncertain. The CDR3 sequence is 15 residues long. The germline V and J ends were trimmed by 5 bases and 1 base, with 14 bases remaining between them. The CDR3 sequence: CASSPPDPYNYGYTF. CDR3 in DNA: TGTGCCAGCAGTCCCCCGGACCCTTATAACTATGGCTACACCTTC.

There are a few counts of this clonotype. The genes are TRBV12-3 or TRBV12-4 and TRBJ1-5, with a weak D call TRBD1 (6 bases). The length of the CDR3 is 14 residues. Trimming took 6 bases from V and 6 from J, leaving 15 bases between them. DNA of the CDR3: TGTGCCAGCAGAGGGGGTTTCCGAAGTCAGCCCCAGCATTTT. Translated, it gives CASRGGFRSQPQHF.

This sequence joins TRBV7-9 and TRBJ2-5, with D perhaps being TRBD1 or TRBD2 (5 bases each). Trimming shortened V by 3 bases and J by 1 base, and 9 bases separated the two germline ends. Germline assignment: CDR1 SEHNR and CDR2 FQNEAQ (reference sequence). The CDR3 totals 14 residues. The CDR3 DNA is TGTGCCAGCAGCTTCAAGGGACCCCAAGAGACCCAGTACTTC. It specifies CASSFKGPQETQYF.

The CDR3: CASQGGLSSYNEQFF. CDR3 DNA sequence: TGTGCCTCACAGGGGGGACTAAGCTCCTACAATGAGCAGTTCTTC. V gene TRBV28 combines with J gene TRBJ2-1, with D perhaps matching TRBD1 (8 bases). Trimming left V 11 bases short and J 0 bases short, with 17 bases between. The CDR3 runs to 15 residues. From germline, CDR1 is MDHEN and CDR2 SYDVKM.

This rearrangement joins TRBV7-9 to TRBJ2-3; D gene ambiguous. Germline V gene lookup returns CDR1 SEHNR and CDR2 FQNEAQ (reference sequence). The ends were cut back, 1 base at V and 2 bases at J, with 10 bases in the middle. This CDR3 region has 15 residues. CDR3 sequence reads: CASSLVGVDTDTQYF. CDR3 coding DNA: TGTGCCAGCAGCTTAGTGGGCGTGGACACAGATACGCAGTATTTT.

The sample holds a few counts of this clonotype. The chain's CDR3 is CASSVERAQTGELFF. DNA of the CDR3: TGTGCCAGCAGCGTAGAACGGGCGCAAACCGGGGAGCTGTTTTTT. This chain uses TRBV9 with TRBJ2-2; the D is unclear. V lost 0 bases and J 5 bases, leaving 11 bases between the germline ends. Germline CDR1 SGDLS, CDR2 YYNGEE. CDR3 size: 15 residues.

The chain has TRBV10-1 and TRBJ1-1, with D maybe TRBD1 (5 bases). Germline assignment: CDR1 WNHNN and CDR2 SYGVQD (reference sequence). This CDR3 comprises 13 residues. The V and J ends lost 9 bases and 4 bases respectively, with 15 bases between them. The CDR3 DNA reads TGCGCCAGTACTGAGGGGTTCGCCACTGAAGCTTTCTTT. It encodes CASTEGFATEAFF.

The gene calls are TRBV20-1 and TRBJ2-5; 8 nucleotides agree with TRBD2. The germline V gene has CDR1 DFQATT and CDR2 SNEGSKA (reference sequence). Losses at the gene ends were 1 base for V and 0 bases for J; bases not matched to a gene: 10. The CDR3 totals 17 residues. The CDR3 coding sequence is TGCAGTGCTAGAGCCCACACATTAGCGGGGTACCAAGAGACCCAGTACTTC. Residues: CSARAHTLAGYQETQYF.

This chain connects TRBV6-7 to TRBJ2-5; D perhaps matches TRBD2 (6 bases). TRBV6-7 counts as an open reading frame of uncertain function. V gave up 4 bases and J gave up 5 bases, with 29 bases separating them. This CDR3 has 19 amino acids. The CDR3 sequence is CASSSTVPTIAASEETQYF. DNA of the CDR3: TGTGCCAGCAGTTCCACGGTACCTACTATAGCGGCCAGCGAGGAGACCCAGTACTTC.

This clonotype has just a few counts. The rearrangement joins TRBV10-3 to TRBJ2-3; TRBD2 matches at 12 bases. Germline-derived CDR1 and CDR2 are ENHRY and SYGVKD. The CDR3 spans 18 residues. Unmatched junction bases numbered 10, after V lost 6 bases and J lost 0 bases. This chain's CDR3 is CAISPSDGLAGSTDTQYF. The CDR3, as DNA: TGTGCCATCAGCCCCTCAGACGGACTAGCGGGGAGCACAGATACGCAGTATTTT.

This clonotype was detected a few times. The rearrangement links TRBV3-1 to TRBJ1-1; 8 bases match TRBD1. The V and J ends lost 4 bases and 6 bases, in that order; junction bases with no gene match: 10. Germline assignment: CDR1 LGHDT and CDR2 YNNKEL (reference sequence). The CDR3 sequence is 15 residues long. CDR3 region: CASSLPARGRSEAFF. The CDR3 region has the DNA TGTGCCAGCAGCCTCCCTGCCAGGGGGCGTTCTGAAGCTTTCTTT.